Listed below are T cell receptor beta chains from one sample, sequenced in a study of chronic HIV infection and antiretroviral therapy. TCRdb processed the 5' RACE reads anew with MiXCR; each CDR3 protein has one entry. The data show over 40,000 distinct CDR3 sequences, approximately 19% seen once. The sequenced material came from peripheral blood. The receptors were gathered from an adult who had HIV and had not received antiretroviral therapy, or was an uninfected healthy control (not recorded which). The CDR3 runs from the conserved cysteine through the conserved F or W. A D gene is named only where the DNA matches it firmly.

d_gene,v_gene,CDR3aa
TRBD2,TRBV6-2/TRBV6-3,CASKTRMGGDTQYF
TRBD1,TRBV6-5,CASSFDRATEKLFF
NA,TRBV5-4,CASSLPQVSGANVLTF
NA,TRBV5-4,CASSLSSISEQFF
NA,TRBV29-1,CSVPDPGNEQFF
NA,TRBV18,CASSPSGGSSYEQYF
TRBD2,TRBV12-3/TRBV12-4,CASSLRLAGGLRGSSYEQYF
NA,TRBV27,CASSPTSFPSDNEQFF
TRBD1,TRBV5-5,CASSGTGATDTQYF
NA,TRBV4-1,CASSQVLEAQYF
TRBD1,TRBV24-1,CATSDLGQGTDTQYF
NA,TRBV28,CASSPGLREQYF
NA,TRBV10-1,CASKARAGNTEAFF
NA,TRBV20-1,CSARDWDTNTEAFF
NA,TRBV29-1,CSVQENSGANVLTF
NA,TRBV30,CAWGSASPWAFF
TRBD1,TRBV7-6,CASSLEGRGPLGNQPQHF
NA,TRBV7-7,CASSRTDNSPLHF
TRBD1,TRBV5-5,CASSSILRQGKDGYTF
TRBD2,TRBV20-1,CSARKGSGRFETQYF
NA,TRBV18,CASSPISNQPQHF
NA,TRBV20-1,CSARLPSYEQYF
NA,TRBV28,CASSLGAYYGYTF
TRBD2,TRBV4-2,CASSQLGLADPSYNEQFF
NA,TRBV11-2,CASSLGGTLGETQYF
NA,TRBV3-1,CASSPRREANTEAFF
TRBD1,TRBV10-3,CAIRNPRDRGGEQYF
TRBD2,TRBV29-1,CSVATSALSYEQYF
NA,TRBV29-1,CSVVVRGYEQYF
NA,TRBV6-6,CASSPRMWSNQPQHF
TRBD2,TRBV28,CASSRRGLRGGDTQYF
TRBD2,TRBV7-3,CASSPGLAGSQFF
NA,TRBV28,CASSPTGSDEQYF
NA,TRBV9,CASSVEQGRRNTEAFF
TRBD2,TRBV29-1,CSAGPRLASDIQYF
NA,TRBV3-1,CASSQRGHSTDTQYF
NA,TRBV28,CASSYPWGRVTDTQYF
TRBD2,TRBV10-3,CAISGLAGGPGGANVLTF
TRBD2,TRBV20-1,CSGIPRLAGEYEQYF
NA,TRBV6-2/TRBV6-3,CASSYSPAVPGEQYF
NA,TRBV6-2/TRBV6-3,CASGRSTDTQYF
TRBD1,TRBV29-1,CSVAGGDIDGYTF
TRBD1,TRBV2,CASQGVLRGGHEQFF
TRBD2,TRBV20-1,CSARGSGRSYEQYF
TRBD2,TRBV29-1,CSVVRGGRAGTDTQYF
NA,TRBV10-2,CASSDPPRGPQHF
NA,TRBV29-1,CSVEWAEGNTIYF
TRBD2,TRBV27,CASSSEAGGAGPTDTQYF
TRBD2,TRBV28,CASSLWRLGTSGHAQADTQYF